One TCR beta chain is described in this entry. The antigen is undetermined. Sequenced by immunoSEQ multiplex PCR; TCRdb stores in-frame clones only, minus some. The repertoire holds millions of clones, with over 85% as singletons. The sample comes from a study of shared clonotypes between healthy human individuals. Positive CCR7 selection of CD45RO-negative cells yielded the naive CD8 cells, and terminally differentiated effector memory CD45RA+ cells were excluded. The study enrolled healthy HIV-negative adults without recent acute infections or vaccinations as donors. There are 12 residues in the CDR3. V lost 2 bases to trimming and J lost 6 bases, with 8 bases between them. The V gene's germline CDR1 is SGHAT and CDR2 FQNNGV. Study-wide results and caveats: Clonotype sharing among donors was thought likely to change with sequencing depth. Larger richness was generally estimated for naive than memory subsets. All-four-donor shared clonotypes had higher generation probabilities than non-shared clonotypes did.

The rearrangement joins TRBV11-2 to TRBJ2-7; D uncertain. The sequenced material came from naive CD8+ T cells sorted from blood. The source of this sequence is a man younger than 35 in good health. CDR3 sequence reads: CASSLYKPEQYF. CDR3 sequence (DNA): TGTGCCAGCAGCTTATATAAACCCGAGCAGTACTTC.